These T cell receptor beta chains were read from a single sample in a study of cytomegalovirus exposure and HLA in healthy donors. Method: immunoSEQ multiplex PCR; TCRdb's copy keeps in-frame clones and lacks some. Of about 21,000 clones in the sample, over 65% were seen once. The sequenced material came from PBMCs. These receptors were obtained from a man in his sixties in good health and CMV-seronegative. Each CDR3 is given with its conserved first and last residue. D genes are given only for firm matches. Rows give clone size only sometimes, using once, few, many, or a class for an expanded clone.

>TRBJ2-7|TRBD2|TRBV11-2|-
CASSPYLPFLAGTYEQYF
TGTGCCAGCAGCCCGTATCTGCCATTTTTAGCGGGAACCTACGAGCAGTACTTC
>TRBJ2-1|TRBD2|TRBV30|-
CAWSPAGTSGVQGQFF
TGTGCCTGGAGTCCTGCCGGGACTAGCGGCGTACAGGGCCAGTTCTTC
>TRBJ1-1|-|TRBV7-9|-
CASSLPSTGFTEAFF
TGTGCCAGCAGTTTACCTTCAACAGGGTTCACTGAAGCTTTCTTT
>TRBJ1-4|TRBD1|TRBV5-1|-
CASSPTGEGEKLFF
TGCGCCAGCAGCCCGACAGGGGAGGGTGAAAAACTGTTTTTT
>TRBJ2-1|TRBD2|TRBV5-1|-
CASSLLPREGYNEQFF
TGCGCCAGCAGCTTGTTGCCGCGGGAGGGCTACAATGAGCAGTTCTTC
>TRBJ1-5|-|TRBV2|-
CASSGQVINQPQHF
TGTGCCAGCAGTGGGCAGGTGATCAATCAGCCCCAGCATTTT
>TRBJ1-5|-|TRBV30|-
CAWSVPRGISNQPQHF
TGTGCCTGGAGTGTACCCCGGGGAATTAGCAATCAGCCCCAGCATTTT
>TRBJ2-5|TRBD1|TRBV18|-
CASSPAGGKETQYF
TGTGCCAGCTCACCCGCAGGGGGCAAAGAGACCCAGTACTTC
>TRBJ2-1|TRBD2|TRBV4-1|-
CASRPLAGGSTEQFF
TGCGCCAGCAGACCATTAGCGGGAGGTTCTACTGAGCAGTTCTTC
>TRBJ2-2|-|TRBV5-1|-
CASSLAPTSFSGELFF
TGCGCCAGCAGCTTGGCCCCAACTAGTTTCTCCGGGGAGCTGTTTTTT
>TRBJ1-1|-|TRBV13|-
CASSSPGTEAFF
TGTGCCAGCAGCTCGCCCGGGACAGAAGCTTTCTTT
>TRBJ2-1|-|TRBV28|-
CASSLRVEYNEQFF
TGTGCCAGTAGTTTACGCGTTGAATACAATGAGCAGTTCTTC
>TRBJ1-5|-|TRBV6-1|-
CASSDQGTRSGPQHF
TGTGCCAGCAGTGATCAGGGGACCCGATCTGGGCCCCAGCATTTT
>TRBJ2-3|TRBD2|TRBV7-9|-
CASSRTSGSTDTQYF
TGTGCCAGCAGCCGGACTAGCGGGAGCACAGATACGCAGTATTTT
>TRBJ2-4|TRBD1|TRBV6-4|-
CASSRTGENIQYF
TGTGCCAGCAGTCGGACAGGGGAAAACATTCAGTACTTC
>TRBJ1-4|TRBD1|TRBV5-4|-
CASTTRTGSNEKLFF
TGTGCCAGCACCACCAGGACAGGGTCTAATGAAAAACTGTTTTTT
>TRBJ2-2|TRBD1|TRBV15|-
CATSRGQGDPHYTGELFF
TGTGCCACCAGCAGAGGACAGGGGGATCCCCATTACACCGGGGAGCTGTTTTTT
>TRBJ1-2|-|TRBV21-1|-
CASSKGILANYGYTF
TGTGCCAGCAGCAAGGGCATATTAGCTAACTATGGCTACACCTTC
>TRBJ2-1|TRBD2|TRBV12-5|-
CARGLPPSGSYNEQFF
TGTGCTCGTGGTTTGCCACCTAGCGGGTCCTACAATGAGCAGTTCTTC
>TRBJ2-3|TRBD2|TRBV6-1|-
CATIAGERGTDTQYF
TGTGCCACCATAGCGGGAGAAAGGGGCACAGATACGCAGTATTTT
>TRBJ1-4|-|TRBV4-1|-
CASSDQGLREKLFF
TGCGCCAGCAGCGATCAGGGTCTTCGCGAAAAACTGTTTTTT
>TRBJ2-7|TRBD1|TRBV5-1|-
CASSARTGGFYEQYF
TGCGCCAGCAGCGCTCGGACAGGGGGATTCTACGAGCAGTACTTC
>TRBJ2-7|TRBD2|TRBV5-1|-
CASSPRGAGITSYEQYF
TGCGCCAGCAGCCCTCGAGGAGCGGGGATTACCTCCTACGAGCAGTACTTC
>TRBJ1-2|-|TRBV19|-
CASSPSNYGHTF
TGTGCCAGTAGTCCCAGCAACTATGGCCACACCTTC
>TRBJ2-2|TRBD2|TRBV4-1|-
CASSQGLAGGANTGELFF
TGCGCCAGCAGCCAGGGACTAGCGGGAGGCGCGAACACCGGGGAGCTGTTTTTT
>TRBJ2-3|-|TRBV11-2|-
CASSPAVPGTDTQYF
TGTGCCAGCAGCCCAGCGGTCCCTGGCACAGATACGCAGTATTTT
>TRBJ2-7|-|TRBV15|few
CATSPVVGGTYEQYF
TGTGCCACCAGCCCGGTGGTAGGCGGGACCTACGAGCAGTACTTC
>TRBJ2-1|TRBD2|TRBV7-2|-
CASRQGREKGQQFF
TGTGCCAGCAGACAAGGGAGGGAGAAGGGCCAACAGTTCTTC
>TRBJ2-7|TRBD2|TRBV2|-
CASRTSGAYEQYF
TGTGCCAGCAGGACTAGCGGGGCGTACGAGCAGTACTTC
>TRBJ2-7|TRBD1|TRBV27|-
CASSPPGQGAVHEQYF
TGTGCCAGCAGTCCACCGGGACAGGGGGCTGTCCACGAGCAGTACTTC
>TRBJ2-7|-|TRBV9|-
CASSVAPWAGRSYEQYF
TGTGCCAGCAGCGTAGCTCCTTGGGCAGGGCGGTCCTACGAGCAGTACTTC
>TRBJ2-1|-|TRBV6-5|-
CASSYALSSYNEQFF
TGTGCCAGCAGTTACGCGCTGAGCTCCTACAATGAGCAGTTCTTC
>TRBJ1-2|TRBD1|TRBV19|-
CASSIHPGTGLPNYGYTF
TGTGCCAGTAGTATACACCCTGGGACAGGACTACCTAACTATGGCTACACCTTC
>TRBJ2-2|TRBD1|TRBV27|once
CASSSGQGAYTGELFF
TGTGCCAGCAGTTCTGGACAGGGGGCGTATACCGGGGAGCTGTTTTTT
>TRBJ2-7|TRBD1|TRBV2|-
CASRILPGQGLYEQYF
TGTGCCAGCAGGATACTCCCGGGACAGGGTCTCTACGAGCAGTACTTC
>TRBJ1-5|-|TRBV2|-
CASSVYRVNQPQHF
TGTGCCAGCAGTGTTTACAGAGTCAATCAGCCCCAGCATTTT
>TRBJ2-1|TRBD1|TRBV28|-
CASGRHRGAYNEQFF
TGTGCCAGCGGGCGGCACAGGGGGGCCTACAATGAGCAGTTCTTC
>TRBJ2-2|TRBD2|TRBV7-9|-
CASKPGLAGGNTGELFF
TGTGCCAGCAAACCGGGACTAGCGGGGGGGAACACCGGGGAGCTGTTTTTT
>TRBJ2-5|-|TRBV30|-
CAWGRPQLEGGTQYF
TGTGCCTGGGGTCGACCCCAACTAGAAGGGGGGACCCAGTACTTC
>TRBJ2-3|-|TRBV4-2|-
CASSQDWATDTQYF
TGTGCCAGCAGCCAAGATTGGGCCACAGATACGCAGTATTTT
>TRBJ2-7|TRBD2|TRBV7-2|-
CASSLSVGGGGQEQYF
TGTGCCAGCAGCTTAAGCGTAGGCGGGGGGGGGCAAGAGCAGTACTTC
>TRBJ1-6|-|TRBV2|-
CASTVGRGNNSPLHF
TGTGCCAGCACGGTAGGGAGGGGAAATAATTCACCCCTCCACTTT
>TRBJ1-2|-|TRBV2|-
CASLLILANYGYTF
TGTGCCAGCCTCCTGATCCTAGCTAACTATGGCTACACCTTC
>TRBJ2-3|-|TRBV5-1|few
CASSLGATDTQYF
TGCGCCAGCAGCTTGGGGGCCACAGATACGCAGTATTTT
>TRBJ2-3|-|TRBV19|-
CASSIRLGGSTDTQYF
TGTGCCAGTAGTATCCGACTGGGGGGAAGCACAGATACGCAGTATTTT
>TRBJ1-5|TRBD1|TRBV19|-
CASTMGDRDSQPQHF
TGTGCCAGTACCATGGGGGACAGGGATAGTCAGCCCCAGCATTTT
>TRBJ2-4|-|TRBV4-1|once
CASSQEQGTKNIQYF
TGCGCCAGCAGCCAGGAACAGGGAACCAAAAACATTCAGTACTTC
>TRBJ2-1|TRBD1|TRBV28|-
CASRGGTGGVF
TGTGCCAGCAGGGGGGGGACAGGGGGAGTCTTC
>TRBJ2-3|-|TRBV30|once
CAWSSMGGSTDTQYF
TGTGCCTGGAGTTCAATGGGCGGGAGCACAGATACGCAGTATTTT
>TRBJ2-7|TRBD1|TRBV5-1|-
CASSLPTGGAGNEQYF
TGCGCCAGCAGCTTACCTACAGGGGGCGCCGGGAACGAGCAGTACTTC
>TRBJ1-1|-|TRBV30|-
CAWSRTENTEAFF
TGTGCCTGGAGTAGGACAGAGAACACTGAAGCTTTCTTT